This entry lists 2 T cell receptor beta chains sequenced from one sample in a study of cytomegalovirus exposure and HLA in healthy donors. Only in-frame clones appear in the TCRdb table, and some are missing; sequencing was by immunoSEQ multiplex PCR. The sample holds approximately 270,000 clones, less than 90% seen once. The source material was PBMCs. All receptors come from a man younger than 30 in good health and CMV-seropositive.

This clone has a handful of counts. This chain links TRBV25-1 with TRBJ2-1; 8 nucleotides agree with TRBD1. This CDR3 has 15 amino acids. The germline CDR1 and CDR2 sequences are MGHDK and SYGVNS. V was pared by 3 bases and J by 4 bases, with 5 bases of the junction left unmatched. CDR3 region: CASSEAGGAYNEQFF. DNA for the CDR3: TGTGCCAGCAGTGAGGCAGGGGGCGCGTACAATGAGCAGTTCTTC.

DNA of the CDR3: TGCGCCAGCAGCTTGCCCTTCGGACTAGCGGACTACAATGAGCAGTTCTTC. Its protein product is CASSLPFGLADYNEQFF. This chain connects TRBV5-1 to TRBJ2-1; TRBD2 matches at 10 bases. V lost 1 base, J lost 3 bases, and 7 bases stayed unmatched. Germline CDR1 and CDR2: SGHRS and YFSETQ. The CDR3 extends over 17 amino acids.